The 13 T cell receptor beta chains presented below share a single source sample, sequenced in a study of blood T cell repertoires in COVID-19. Data came from immunoSEQ multiplex PCR; TCRdb stores just in-frame clones and leaves some out. The table shows roughly 120,000 clones, with 86% occurring only once. The sample taken for sequencing was peripheral blood. The receptors here all came from a man aged 35 to 55 with acute or convalescent COVID-19.

The rearrangement joins TRBV30 to TRBJ1-4; 8 bases agree with TRBD1. Germline V gene data show CDR1 as GTSNPN and CDR2 as SVGIG (reference sequence). The V segment lost 4 bases and the J segment 8 bases; nucleotides outside the gene matches: 9. The length of the CDR3 is 14 residues. The CDR3 sequence: CAWTRGTGEEKLFF. In nucleotides, the CDR3 is TGTGCCTGGACCCGCGGGACAGGAGAGGAAAAACTGTTTTTT.

J is TRBJ1-2 and V is TRBV7-9; D is perhaps TRBD1 (6 bases). Germline CDR1 reads SEHNR; CDR2 reads FQNEAQ (reference sequence). The CDR3 extends over 13 amino acids. The V end was cut by 7 bases, the J end by 6 bases, with 15 bases between. CDR3 region: CASTPGTSDGYTF. The CDR3 DNA follows: TGTGCCAGCACCCCGGGGACATCGGATGGCTACACCTTC.

The count of this clone is one. The genes are TRBV5-1 and TRBJ2-4, with D perhaps TRBD1 (5 bases). The germline V and J ends were trimmed by 4 bases and 7 bases, with 6 bases remaining between them. This CDR3 has 11 residues. The germline gives CDR1 SGHRS, CDR2 YFSETQ. As DNA, the CDR3 is TGCGCCAGCAGCGCAGGGAACATTCAGTACTTC. It codes for CASSAGNIQYF.

V usage is TRBV6-4 and J usage is TRBJ1-1; D perhaps matches TRBD1 (6 bases). This CDR3 contains 14 residues. Trimming cost V 6 bases and J 2 bases, with 13 bases left between them. The germline CDR1 and CDR2 sequences are MRHNA and SNTAGT. The CDR3 DNA is TGTGCCAGCAGCCCGGGACAAAGTAACACTGAAGCTTTCTTT. It translates to CASSPGQSNTEAFF.

This clone has just one count. The identical CDR3 is also encoded by other nucleotide sequences in the sample. The rearrangement links TRBV19 to TRBJ1-3; D remains unclear. Germline assignment: CDR1 LNHDA and CDR2 SQIVND (reference sequence). Trimming removed 9 bases from V and 0 bases from J, with 3 bases in between. CDR3 length: 11 residues. The CDR3 spells CASLSGNTIYF. In nucleotides, the CDR3 is TGTGCCAGCCTCTCTGGAAACACCATATATTTT.

This clone was observed once. V is TRBV6-2 or TRBV6-3 and J is TRBJ1-4; a weak D match, TRBD1 (6 bases). This CDR3 region has 17 residues. Per germline, CDR1 MNHEY and CDR2 SVGEGT. Trimming took off 2 bases at V and 0 bases at J, with 13 bases between the two ends. The CDR3 is CASSYHTGSATNEKLFF. Here the CDR3 DNA reads TGTGCCAGCAGTTACCACACAGGGAGTGCAACTAATGAAAAACTGTTTTTT.

V usage is TRBV24-1 and J usage is TRBJ2-5; the D gene is possibly TRBD1 (6 bases). CDR1 KGHDR and CDR2 SFDVKD come from the germline V gene. The CDR3 covers 14 residues. V lost 4 bases and J lost 5, with 13 bases in between. This chain's CDR3 is CATSDIGQSETQYF. The CDR3 DNA reads TGTGCCACCAGTGACATCGGACAGTCGGAGACCCAGTACTTC.

The V gene is TRBV7-9, the J gene TRBJ2-1; 14 bases fit TRBD2. Germline V gene lookup returns CDR1 SEHNR and CDR2 FQNEAQ (reference sequence). V shed 5 bases and J 9 bases; nucleotides not matched to a gene: 3. The CDR3 loop spans 14 amino acids. The CDR3 sequence is CASSGTSGRSEQFF. CDR3 sequence (DNA): TGTGCCAGCAGCGGGACTAGCGGGAGATCTGAGCAGTTCTTC. Full variable domain (remainder filled in from reference TRBV7-9 and TRBJ2-1): DTGVSQNPRHKITKRGQNVTFRCDPISEHNRLYWYRQTLGQGPEFLTYFQNEAQLEKSRLLSDRFSAERPKGSFSTLEIQRTEQGDSAMYLCASSGTSGRSEQFFGPGTRLTVL.

The rearrangement joins TRBV3-1 (or the pseudogene TRBV3-2) to TRBJ2-5; D is undetermined. The CDR3 extends over 14 amino acids. The germline V gene encodes CDR1 LGHDT and CDR2 YNNKEL (reference sequence). V lost 4 bases to trimming and J lost 2 bases, with 11 bases between them. This CDR3 is CASSPVGSQETQYF. CDR3 coding DNA: TGTGCCAGCAGCCCGGTCGGGTCTCAAGAGACCCAGTACTTC.

The chain recombines TRBV15 with TRBJ1-5; D gene ambiguous. The CDR3 sequence is 17 residues long. Looked up from germline, CDR1 is LNHNV and CDR2 is YYDKDF (reference sequence). Trimming pared 3 bases from V and 4 bases from J, leaving 19 bases between. CDR3 amino acids: CATSSLTGIRPNQPQHF. CDR3 coding DNA: TGTGCCACCAGCAGCCTCACCGGGATTCGGCCGAATCAGCCCCAGCATTTT.

The rearrangement links TRBV5-6 to TRBJ2-7; D is unclear. V was cut by 3 bases and J by 3 bases, with 4 bases left in between. This CDR3 is 11 amino acids long. The germline gives CDR1 SGHDT, CDR2 YYEEEE. CDR3 in DNA: TGTGCCAGCAGCTCTTTCTACGAGCAGTACTTC. Translated, it gives CASSSFYEQYF. The variable domain in full, completed from reference TRBV5-6 and TRBJ2-7, reads DAGVTQSPTHLIKTRGQQVTLRCSPKSGHDTVSWYQQALGQGPQFIFQYYEEEERQRGNFPDRFSGHQFPNYSSELNVNALLLGDSALYLCASSSFYEQYFGPGTRLTVT.

This clone was counted a single time. This rearrangement joins TRBV6-6 to TRBJ1-6; 7 nucleotides line up with TRBD1. The CDR3 length is 14 residues. V was pared by 0 bases and J by 9 bases, with 2 bases of the junction left unmatched. The germline V gene has CDR1 MNHNY and CDR2 SVGAGI (reference sequence). This chain's CDR3 is CASSYSGGSSPLHF. Here the CDR3 DNA reads TGTGCCAGCAGTTACTCAGGGGGCAGTTCACCCCTCCACTTT.

V usage is TRBV19 and J usage is TRBJ2-5; 8 positions match TRBD1. With V trimmed by 4 bases and J by 4 bases, 11 bases remained unmatched. The CDR3 sequence is 16 residues long. CDR1 and CDR2 from the germline V gene are LNHDA and SQIVND (reference sequence). The CDR3: CASSTNRGYVGETQYF. DNA of the CDR3: TGTGCCAGTAGTACCAACAGGGGGTATGTCGGAGAGACCCAGTACTTC.